The sequence of this T cell receptor (beta chain) was determined in a study of neurological immune-mediated disorders. Overall study results and limits: No CDR3 amino acid sequences recurred among expanded clones across subjects, suggesting private repertoires in all groups.

CDR3 length: 15 amino acids. CDR1 is MNHEY and CDR2 is SVGEGT in the germline V gene. V lost 7 bases and J lost 7; bases outside the gene matches: 11. cDNA was made by 5'RACE with 10-nucleotide random UMIs. TCRdb itself ran the 5' RACE reads through MiXCR, one entry per CDR3 protein. The table includes 25,000 to 35,000 distinct CDR3 sequences, approximately 1.5% detected once. This clonotype was recorded at least ten times. Its target is not known. The chain recombines TRBV6-2 or TRBV6-3 with TRBJ2-1, with 9 positions matching TRBD1. The sequencing input was PBMCs. This TCR was sampled from a woman in her twenties or thirties with multiple sclerosis. The CDR3: CASTSRDRVGNEQFF. The CDR3 region has the DNA TGTGCCAGCACCTCCCGGGACAGGGTGGGAAATGAGCAGTTCTTC.